The entry that follows covers one T cell receptor beta chain sequence. Its specific antigen is unknown. Base qualities were left out, and no much larger clone turns up one base away. The germline V gene specifies SQVTM as CDR1 and ANQGSEA as CDR2. V loses 8 bases of germline sequence and J loses 9 bases, and the interval between the two ends is 16 bases. Including cysteine and phenylalanine, the CDR3 has 11 amino acids. Of the read, only the CDR3 DNA is kept; its 33 bases are in frame from base 1. The sample belongs to a study of T cells after yellow fever vaccination (dated 2019 in TCRdb). The study in broad terms: The SMART-Seq v4 Ultra Low Input RNA kit was used to prepare libraries from fractions with low cell numbers. To track T-cell clones before and after primary and booster YFV17D yellow fever vaccination, bulk TCR alpha and beta repertoires were sequenced longitudinally. The cohort comprised two healthy male donors, one aged 18 to 30 and one aged 30 to 40 years. Blood was drawn at multiple timepoints before and after primary and secondary immunization, with bulk PBMC replicates and cell subsets isolated. The research as a whole found: Because the study included only a couple of donors, the extent to which the findings can be generalized is limited. A small share of clonotypes occurred in both CD4 and CD8 compartments, likely arising from convergent recombination. Most clones expanded after primary vaccination were re-detected after the booster (96% of CD4 and about 88% of CD8), suggesting broad memory maintenance. Compared with the primary T-cell response, the secondary T-cell response was faster but weaker, reaching its peak on day 5 rather than on day 15. FACS-sorted repertoires could contain abundant contaminating clonotypes from the bulk population, so computational filtering was required.

TCR cDNA was synthesized by 5'RACE template switching, through which a universal primer site and unique molecular identifiers were introduced. cDNA synthesis was primed from both the TCR alpha and TCR beta constant segments. Two PCR steps were used to amplify libraries, with sample barcodes and sequencing adapters being added in the second step. Sequencing of libraries was done on Illumina HiSeq 2500 (2x100 bp) or NovaSeq (2x150 bp). The authors' pipeline ran thus. MIGEC handled demultiplexing of reads and collapsing into UMI consensus sequences, while MiXCR performed V(D)J alignment. Vaccine-responding clonotypes were identified with edgeR using replicate PBMC samples, with FDR below 0.01 and a log2 fold change above 5 up to day 15 being required. CD4 or CD8 identity was assigned to each bulk clonotype according to whether the clonotype was present at higher abundance in the sequenced CD4 repertoire or the sequenced CD8 repertoire. TCRdb trimmed the raw reads at Q25, called clones with MiXCR and kept productive beta chains. CDR3 protein sequences are deduplicated, and each keeps its most common genes and DNA. The V and J calls, along with clone size, are taken from TCRdb and not from the paper's own processing. This sample has 250,000 to 300,000 distinct CDR3 sequences in its table, and roughly 13% of those were observed once. About 0.51% of the sample rests with the top ten.

Per the publication, the treatment or condition label means: live attenuated yellow fever vaccine strain. A standard Ficoll-Paque protocol was used to isolate PBMCs from peripheral blood. CD4 and CD8 T-cell fractions were isolated with Dynabeads CD4 and CD8 positive selection kits. TriZol was used to extract RNA from bulk PBMCs, CD4 and CD8 fractions, and dextramer-positive and dextramer-negative fractions. This TCR derives from a man aged 30 to 45 who received the YFV17D yellow fever vaccine. The chain is assembled from TRBV29-1 and TRBJ2-5; TRBD2 could be the D gene, as 6 bases match. Material: CD4+ T cells sorted from PBMCs, obtained 45 days after the yellow fever booster vaccination. CDR3 reads: CSPRAGGAQYF. The DNA sequence reads TGCAGCCCTAGGGCAGGAGGGGCCCAGTACTTC.